The present entry profiles one T cell receptor (beta chain) with its context. Antigen specificity is unknown. An end of the junction does not agree with germline; a read error may underlie this. RNA transcripts yielded amplified TCR beta CDR3 regions. The TCR CDR3 first-round RT-PCR relied on the HTBI primer set. MiXCR, run by TCRdb on the multiplex PCR reads, gives a single entry per CDR3 protein. The sample yields a few hundred thousand distinct CDR3 sequences, just under 25% seen once. Each 10 ml fresh peripheral blood draw supplied the PBMCs. These data belong to a study of T cells in Graves' hyperthyroidism and ophthalmopathy. Study conclusions and caveats: The model predicted ophthalmopathy a median around 6 months before onset.

This CDR3 has 11 residues. The germline gives CDR1 MDHEN, CDR2 SYDVKM. V is TRBV28 and J is TRBJ2-5, with D tentatively TRBD1 or TRBD2 (5 bases each). Sequenced: blood. The TCR originated in a man aged 50-59 years with Graves' hyperthyroidism. The chain's CDR3 is CASTYRDRRDF. Written as DNA, the CDR3 is TGTGCCAGCACCTACCGGGACCGGCGTGACTTC. Variable domain in full (rest from reference TRBV28 and TRBJ2-5): DVKVTQSSRYLVKRTGEKVFLECVQDMDHENMFWYRQDPGLGLRLIYFSYDVKMKEKGDIPEGYSVSREKKERFSLILESASTNQTSMYLCASTYRDRRDFGPGTRLLVL.